This T cell receptor beta chain comes out of a study of identical twins. Each donor (without exception) was a healthy Caucasian. V was pared by 6 bases and J by 0 bases, with 9 bases between. The CDR3 is made up of 15 amino acids. Germline CDR1 MNHEY, CDR2 SMNVEV (reference sequence). A word on this clonotype: The antigen is not known.

TCRdb fed the 5' RACE reads into MiXCR, producing one record per CDR3 protein. Of approximately 530,000 distinct CDR3 sequences in the sample, about 20% were seen once. Overall study findings and caveats: Not following the same donors, the study drew its conclusions from cross-sectional statistical analysis. Cord blood beta clonotypes that were abundant carried fewer insertions, and memory repertoires showed no such trend.

These same records also appear under a second study, on yellow fever vaccine responses in identical twins. That study reports: A vaccine T cell response that seemed partly convergent and partly personalized was reported in twins.

The TCR was taken from a woman in her late teens or twenties in good health. The V gene is TRBV27, the J gene TRBJ2-6, with D perhaps TRBD1 (5 bases). The sequenced sample consisted of CD4+ T cells sorted from blood. Written as DNA, the CDR3 is TGTGCCAGCAGCAGGGCGTCCTCTGGGGCCAACGTCCTGACTTTC. Translated, it gives CASSRASSGANVLTF.